The 25 T cell receptor beta chains listed next were all sequenced from one sample in a study of cytomegalovirus exposure and HLA in healthy donors. PCR used 60 Vbeta primers and 13 Jbeta primers. Method: immunoSEQ multiplex PCR; TCRdb's copy keeps in-frame clones and lacks some. The sample shows under 150,000 clones, about 78% of them seen only once. Sequenced material: PBMCs. Receptor source: a woman aged 30 to 39 in good health and CMV-seropositive.

The chain carries TRBV30 and TRBJ2-7; no clear D. The CDR3 totals 11 residues. Per germline, CDR1 GTSNPN and CDR2 SVGIG (reference sequence). V was shortened by 2 bases and J by 4 bases, with 6 bases between the two germline ends. The CDR3: CAWSRAYEQYF. In DNA, the CDR3 is TGTGCCTGGAGTCGCGCTTACGAGCAGTACTTC.

CDR3 protein: CASSERRDYEQYF. The CDR3, as DNA: TGTGCCAGCAGTGAACGCCGAGACTACGAGCAGTACTTC. The chain is built from TRBV6-1 and TRBJ2-7; D ambiguous. The V gene lost 2 bases and the J gene lost 3 bases, with 8 bases spanning the gap. Germline CDR1 MNHNS, CDR2 SASEGT. The length of the CDR3 is 13 residues.

This clone has only a few counts. The chain links TRBV13 to TRBJ1-1; the match to TRBD1 covers 9 bases. The CDR3 is 14 residues long. Trimming took 0 bases from V and 7 from J; bases not matched to a gene: 3. CDR1 is PRHDT, CDR2 FYEKMQ, per germline (reference sequence). The CDR3 is CASSLGGTGNEAFF. CDR3 DNA sequence: TGTGCCAGCAGCTTAGGGGGGACAGGGAATGAAGCTTTCTTT. Full variable domain (rest looked up from reference TRBV13 and TRBJ1-1): AAGVIQSPRHLIKEKRETATLKCYPIPRHDTVYWYQQGPGQDPQFLISFYEKMQSDKGSIPDRFSAQQFSDYHSELNMSSLELGDSALYFCASSLGGTGNEAFFGQGTRLTVV.

The CDR3 loop reads CASSVDSSSPLHF. The CDR3 DNA is TGCGCCAGCAGCGTAGACAGTAGCTCACCCCTCCACTTT. V usage is TRBV10-1 and J usage is TRBJ1-6; TRBD1 is a possible D gene (5 bases). The V and J ends lost 6 bases and 10 bases respectively, with 13 bases between them. The CDR3 consists of 13 residues. Germline CDR1 and CDR2: WNHNN and SYGVQD (reference sequence).

This chain uses TRBV7-3 with TRBJ2-3; D perhaps matches TRBD2 (5 bases). V lost 0 bases and J 4 bases, leaving 11 bases between the germline ends. CDR1 is SGHTA and CDR2 is FQGTGA in the germline V gene. This CDR3 contains 15 residues. The CDR3 DNA reads as TGTGCCAGCAGCTTAACGGAGGCCACCGCAGATACGCAGTATTTT. Amino acid sequence: CASSLTEATADTQYF.

In its sample, this clone was seen once. The rearrangement joins TRBV5-1 to TRBJ2-2, with a weak D call TRBD2 (5 bases). From germline, CDR1 is SGHRS and CDR2 YFSETQ. This CDR3 region has 16 residues. V was pared by 0 bases and J by 0 bases, with 9 bases between. The CDR3 DNA sequence: TGCGCCAGCAGCTTGGGGACTGCTCCGAACACCGGGGAGCTGTTTTTT. As protein: CASSLGTAPNTGELFF.

The gene calls are TRBV19 and TRBJ2-2; TRBD1 aligns across 9 bases. This CDR3 is built from 15 residues. From germline, CDR1 is LNHDA and CDR2 SQIVND (reference sequence). With 5 bases clipped from V and 2 bases from J, the junction kept 3 bases outside the gene matches. The DNA for the CDR3 is TGTGCCAGTAGTCCGGGACAGGGCAACACCGGGGAGCTGTTTTTT. It codes for CASSPGQGNTGELFF.

The table lists this clone with a count of one. The chain joins TRBV6-5 to TRBJ2-7; 7 nucleotides match TRBD1. Trimming removed 6 bases from V and 5 bases from J; junction bases left unmatched: 4. The CDR3 runs 12 residues. Germline CDR1 reads MNHEY; CDR2 reads SVGAGI. In DNA form, the CDR3 reads TGTGCCAGCAGCCTAGGGGGCCACGAGCAGTACTTC. Its protein is CASSLGGHEQYF.

The V and J genes are TRBV5-1 and TRBJ2-3; D not resolved. The germline V gene encodes CDR1 SGHRS and CDR2 YFSETQ. CDR3 length: 14 amino acids. V lost 2 bases and J lost 0, with 7 bases in between. This CDR3 is CASSFTTSTDTQYF. For the CDR3, the DNA is TGCGCCAGCAGCTTCACGACTAGCACAGATACGCAGTATTTT.

The rearrangement uses TRBV9 and TRBJ2-5; D remains unclear. The J call may be wrong; the DNA end is better matched by TRBJ2-7. Germline CDR1 is SGDLS and CDR2 is YYNGEE. CDR3 length: 14 residues. The DNA for the CDR3 is TGTGCCAGCAGCGTAGGTTCGGAGCCCTACGAGCAGTACTTC. As protein: CASSVGSEPYEQYF.

The chain recombines TRBV19 with TRBJ1-4; tentatively, D is TRBD1 (5 bases). CDR3 length: 16 residues. V lost 7 bases and J lost 4, with 19 bases in between. Per the germline V gene, CDR1 is LNHDA and CDR2 is SQIVND (reference sequence). CDR3 in amino acids: CASNRGSGGDNEKLFF. CDR3 DNA: TGTGCCAGTAACCGAGGGTCGGGGGGGGATAATGAAAAACTGTTTTTT.

The rearrangement joins TRBV10-3 to TRBJ2-7, with 8 bases aligning to TRBD1. Germline CDR1 is ENHRY and CDR2 is SYGVKD. The junction had 12 bases not matched to a gene; V was cut back by 5 bases and J by 9 bases. CDR3 size: 14 residues. As DNA, the CDR3 is TGTGCCATCAGTTCATTAGGACAGGGAACGGGGCAGTACTTC. Its translation: CAISSLGQGTGQYF.

The chain has TRBV6-1 and TRBJ2-7; 9 bases match TRBD2. CDR3 length: 15 amino acids. Germline V gene lookup returns CDR1 MNHNS and CDR2 SASEGT. V trimming: 2 bases; J trimming: 1 base; junction bases outside the gene matches: 3. The CDR3 region is CASSEMTSGSYEQYF. The CDR3 bases are TGTGCCAGCAGTGAAATGACTAGCGGTTCCTACGAGCAGTACTTC.

The chain combines TRBV5-8 with TRBJ1-3; D is unclear. Trimming removed 2 bases at V and 0 bases at J, with 6 bases between. The CDR3 extends over 14 amino acids. Germline assignment: CDR1 SGHTS and CDR2 YDEGEE. The CDR3 sequence is CASSFPVSGNTIYF. The DNA for the CDR3 is TGTGCCAGCAGCTTTCCAGTCTCTGGAAACACCATATATTTT.

The V gene is TRBV19, the J gene TRBJ1-1; TRBD1 aligns across 10 bases. V shed 4 bases, J shed 1 base, and the junction held 3 bases outside the gene matches. The CDR3 runs to 15 residues. The germline V gene has CDR1 LNHDA and CDR2 SQIVND (reference sequence). The CDR3 coding sequence is TGTGCCAGTAGTACGCGGGACAGGGGGAACACTGAAGCTTTCTTT. Translating it yields CASSTRDRGNTEAFF.

This chain connects TRBV6-5 to TRBJ1-1, with D perhaps matching TRBD1 (6 bases). This CDR3 is 15 amino acids long. V shed 4 bases and J shed 4 bases, with 16 bases lying between them. CDR1 is MNHEY, CDR2 SVGAGI, per germline. The CDR3 bases are TGTGCCAGCAGTTTAGTACTACAGGGCCGCACTGAAGCTTTCTTT. Translation gives CASSLVLQGRTEAFF.

This clone has a count of ten or more. This rearrangement joins TRBV6-4 to TRBJ2-3, with D tentatively TRBD1 (5 bases). CDR1 is MRHNA, CDR2 SNTAGT, per germline. CDR3 length: 14 amino acids. The V end was cut by 6 bases, the J end by 9 bases, with 19 bases between. The CDR3 sequence is CASREFSGPGTQYF. The CDR3 nucleotides read TGTGCCAGCAGAGAGTTTTCAGGCCCAGGGACGCAGTATTTT.

The chain has TRBV20-1 and TRBJ2-2; D unclear. The V and J ends lost 6 bases and 7 bases respectively, with 9 bases between them. Looked up from germline, CDR1 is DFQATT and CDR2 is SNEGSKA (reference sequence). This CDR3 has 11 residues. This CDR3 reads CSALRGGELFF. DNA for the CDR3: TGCAGTGCACTGAGAGGCGGGGAGCTGTTTTTT.

The chain carries TRBV7-8 and TRBJ2-7; TRBD2 aligns across 7 bases. After removal of 0 bases from V and 4 bases from J, the junction contained 3 bases not matched to a gene. CDR3 size: 14 residues. Germline assignment: CDR1 SGHVS and CDR2 FQNEAQ. The CDR3 spells CASSLAGGRYEQYF. The CDR3 nucleotides are TGTGCCAGCAGCTTAGCGGGAGGGCGGTACGAGCAGTACTTC.

This clone was observed once. This chain uses TRBV7-9 with TRBJ2-7; 10 bases map to TRBD2. CDR1 is SEHNR, CDR2 FQNEAQ, per germline (reference sequence). The CDR3 consists of 15 residues. Trimming took 5 bases from V and 6 from J; bases not matched to a gene: 10. CDR3 region: CASSGRRGLAVEQYF. DNA of the CDR3: TGTGCCAGCAGCGGACGTAGAGGACTAGCGGTCGAGCAGTACTTC. The variable domain in full, with the rest retrieved from reference TRBV7-9 and TRBJ2-7, is DTGVSQNPRHKITKRGQNVTFRCDPISEHNRLYWYRQTLGQGPEFLTYFQNEAQLEKSRLLSDRFSAERPKGSFSTLEIQRTEQGDSAMYLCASSGRRGLAVEQYFGPGTRLTVT.

The V gene is TRBV7-9, the J gene TRBJ2-7; a weak D match, TRBD2 (6 bases). Germline V gives CDR1 SEHNR, CDR2 FQNEAQ (reference sequence). Trimming shortened V by 4 bases and J by 6 bases, and 19 bases separated the two germline ends. The CDR3 totals 15 residues. CDR3 sequence reads: CASSSGRGGVGEQYF. The CDR3 nucleotides read TGTGCCAGCAGCTCGGGTCGAGGAGGGGTGGGCGAGCAGTACTTC.

The genes are TRBV7-9 and TRBJ1-5; 7 bases fit TRBD1. This CDR3 contains 13 residues. V lost 7 bases, J lost 1 base, and 1 base stayed unmatched. The germline CDR1 and CDR2 sequences are SEHNR and FQNEAQ (reference sequence). The chain's CDR3 is CASTDRSNQPQHF. CDR3 nucleotide sequence: TGTGCCAGCACGGACAGGAGCAATCAGCCCCAGCATTTT.

V and J are TRBV10-3 and TRBJ1-5, with 7 bases fitting TRBD1. Germline CDR1 and CDR2: ENHRY and SYGVKD. The CDR3 runs to 19 residues. The V segment lost 7 bases and the J segment 1 base; nucleotides outside the gene matches: 19. CDR3 coding DNA: TGTGCCATCACTTTATGGACAGGACGGGGACGAAAGAGCAATCAGCCCCAGCATTTT. Amino acid sequence: CAITLWTGRGRKSNQPQHF.

This clone was counted between two and nine times. The chain links TRBV10-3 to TRBJ1-1; 8 bases are a match to TRBD1. The CDR3 is made up of 12 amino acids. CDR1 and CDR2 (germline): ENHRY, SYGVKD. V shed 3 bases and J 7 bases; nucleotides not matched to a gene: 1. Here the CDR3 DNA reads TGTGCCATCAGTGACGGACAGGGTGAAGCTTTCTTT. Translated, it gives CAISDGQGEAFF.

The chain couples TRBV11-2 to TRBJ2-1; 7 bases agree with TRBD1. The CDR3 loop spans 13 amino acids. V was pared by 3 bases and J by 6 bases, with 2 bases of the junction left unmatched. Germline V gives CDR1 SGHAT, CDR2 FQNNGV. DNA of the CDR3: TGTGCCAGCAGCTTTTCAGGGGGCAATGAGCAGTTCTTC. It yields the protein CASSFSGGNEQFF.